The clone carrying this TCR beta chain was detected only a few times. The V gene's germline CDR1 is WSHSY and CDR2 SAAADI. The CDR3 totals 17 residues. V dropped 2 bases and J dropped 0 bases, with 16 bases sitting between them. Each donor was a healthy Caucasian individual from Russia, aged about 6 to 95. Each sample gave at least 6.5 million isolated PBMCs. Together with a sample-barcoded 5' primer, a J-beta primer mix was included in a second PCR lasting about 7 to 12 cycles. A 12-random-nucleotide template-switch adaptor tagged each cDNA molecule. Per sample, CDR3-containing paired-end reads numbered at least 2.5 million. One entry per CDR3 protein results from TCRdb running MiXCR on the 5' RACE reads. The table has some 900,000 distinct CDR3 sequences, 29% seen once. The sample originates from a study of blood T cells in healthy people across ages.

This clonotype was obtained from a woman of 80 years or more in good health. The chain is built from TRBV10-2 and TRBJ1-2, with D possibly being TRBD1 (5 bases). The sample was blood. The CDR3 loop reads CASSELNRGRTNYGYTF. For the CDR3, the DNA is TGCGCCAGCAGTGAGCTCAATCGGGGGAGAACTAACTATGGCTACACCTTC.